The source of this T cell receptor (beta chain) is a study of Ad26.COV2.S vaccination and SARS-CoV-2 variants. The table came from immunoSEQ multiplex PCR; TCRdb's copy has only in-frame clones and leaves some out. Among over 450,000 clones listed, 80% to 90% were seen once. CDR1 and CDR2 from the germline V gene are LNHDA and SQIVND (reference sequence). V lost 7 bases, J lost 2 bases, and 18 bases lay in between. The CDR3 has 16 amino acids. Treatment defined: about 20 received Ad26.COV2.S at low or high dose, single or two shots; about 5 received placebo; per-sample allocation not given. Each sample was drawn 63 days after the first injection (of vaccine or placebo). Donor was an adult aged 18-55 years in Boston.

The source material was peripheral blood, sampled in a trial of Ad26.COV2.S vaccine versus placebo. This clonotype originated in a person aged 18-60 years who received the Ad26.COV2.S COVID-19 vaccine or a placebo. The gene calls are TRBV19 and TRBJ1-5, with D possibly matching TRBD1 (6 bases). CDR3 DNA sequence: TGTGCCAGTAACAATCAGGGGAGAGGTGGCAATCAGCCCCAGCATTTT. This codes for CASNNQGRGGNQPQHF. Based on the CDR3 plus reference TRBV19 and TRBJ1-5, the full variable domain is DGGITQSPKYLFRKEGQNVTLSCEQNLNHDAMYWYRQDPGQGLRLIYYSQIVNDFQKGDIAEGYSVSREKKESFPLTVTSAQKNPTAFYLCASNNQGRGGNQPQHFGDGTRLSIL.